Following are 4 T cell receptor beta chains from one sample sequenced in a study of blood T cells in healthy people across ages. Primers used in a second PCR of roughly 7 to 12 cycles were a sample-barcoded 5' primer and a J-beta primer mix. MiXCR, applied by TCRdb to the 5' RACE reads, yields one record per CDR3 protein. The table has 1,100,000 or so distinct CDR3 sequences, 40% to 45% seen once. Sequencing used blood. The source of these receptors is a woman aged 55-70 years in good health.

This clonotype occurred a few times. The chain has TRBV25-1 and TRBJ2-7; the D gene is possibly TRBD1 (6 bases). Trimming pared 6 bases from V and 5 bases from J, leaving 14 bases between. CDR1 and CDR2 (germline): MGHDK, SYGVNS. The CDR3 is made up of 13 amino acids. CDR3: CASSRTGFHEQYF. CDR3 DNA sequence: TGTGCCAGCAGCCGAACAGGGTTCCACGAGCAGTACTTC.

This clonotype turned up a few times. J is TRBJ2-5 and V is TRBV15; D remains ambiguous. V lost 7 bases, J lost 0 bases, and 6 bases lay in between. Germline V CDR1 and CDR2: LNHNV, YYDKDF (reference sequence). This CDR3 is built from 12 residues. CDR3 protein: CATTTNQETQYF. As DNA, the CDR3 is TGTGCCACCACGACGAACCAAGAGACCCAGTACTTC.

In its sample, this clonotype was seen a few times. The chain employs TRBV20-1 and TRBJ2-7, with D possibly matching TRBD2 (6 bases). CDR3 length equals 14 residues. Trimming removed 3 bases at V and 6 bases at J, with 18 bases between. The V gene's germline CDR1 is DFQATT and CDR2 SNEGSKA (reference sequence). In DNA, the CDR3 is TGCAGTGCTAGTTACAGGTCCAGACTAGGCGAGCAGTACTTC. Its protein product is CSASYRSRLGEQYF.

The V gene is TRBV3-1, the J gene TRBJ2-1; D gene unclear. Germline V lookup: CDR1 LGHDT, CDR2 YNNKEL (reference sequence). The CDR3 covers 17 residues. Trimming left V 1 base short and J 5 bases short, with 18 bases between. The CDR3 nucleotides read TGTGCCAGCAGCCAAGCCGCGTCCGAGCCAAGGGACAATGAGCAGTTCTTC. It specifies CASSQAASEPRDNEQFF.